Listed here is a single T cell receptor (beta chain). As yet, its antigen is unknown. Trimming stripped 1 base from V and 4 bases from J, with 14 bases between. The length of the CDR3 is 15 residues. Germline assignment: CDR1 SGDLS and CDR2 YYNGEE. These data belong to a study of response to subunit inactivated influenza vaccine. Findings of the study overall: Every seasonal influenza vaccination brings in few new T cells, the authors suggested.

MiXCR, run by TCRdb on the RT-PCR reads, gives a single entry per CDR3 protein. The sample has almost 600,000 distinct CDR3 sequences, 12% to 15% seen once. The sequences come from PBMCs from blood, collected about 11 days after vaccination. The V gene is TRBV9, the J gene TRBJ1-2; D remains ambiguous. This TCR was sampled from a man in his fifties or sixties who received an inactivated influenza vaccine. This CDR3 reads CASSVMGSSRYGYTF. The CDR3 DNA follows: TGTGCCAGCAGCGTAATGGGGTCGTCTCGCTATGGCTACACCTTC.